Sequencing of this T cell receptor (beta chain) was carried out in a study of early T cells in non-severe SARS-CoV-2 infection. Whole-study findings and limits: CD4 and private specificities were missed by VDJdb matching, which favored anti-spike CD8 responses.

Each single cDNA molecule received a unique molecular identifier. Each CDR3 protein gets one entry after TCRdb re-called the 5' RACE reads with MiXCR. The sample lists 50,000 or so distinct CDR3 sequences, roughly 10% occurring once. J gave up 7 bases and V 6 bases, and 8 bases lay outside the gene matches. The CDR3 covers 16 residues. CDR1 and CDR2 (germline): MGHRA, YSYEKL. This clonotype was seen many times. Its antigen is currently unknown. The sequence came from an adult who was a healthcare worker with PCR-confirmed SARS-CoV-2 infection or an uninfected control (not recorded which). The specimen sequenced was whole blood. The V call is TRBV4-1, the J call TRBJ2-1; 14 bases fit TRBD2. The CDR3 here is CASRATSGRAKNEQFF. CDR3 DNA sequence: TGCGCCAGCAGGGCGACTAGCGGGAGGGCCAAGAATGAGCAGTTCTTC.